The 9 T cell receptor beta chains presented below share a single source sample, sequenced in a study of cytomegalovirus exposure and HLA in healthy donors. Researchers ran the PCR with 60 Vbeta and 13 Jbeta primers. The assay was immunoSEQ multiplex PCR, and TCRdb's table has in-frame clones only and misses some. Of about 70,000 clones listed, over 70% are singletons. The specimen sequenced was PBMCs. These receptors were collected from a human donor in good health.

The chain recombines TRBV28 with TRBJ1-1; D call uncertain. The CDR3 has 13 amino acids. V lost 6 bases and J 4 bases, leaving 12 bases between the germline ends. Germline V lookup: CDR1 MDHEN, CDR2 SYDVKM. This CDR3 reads CASSILTGTEAFF. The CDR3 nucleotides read TGTGCCAGCAGCATCCTTACGGGCACTGAAGCTTTCTTT. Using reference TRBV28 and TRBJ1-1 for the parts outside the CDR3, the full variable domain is DVKVTQSSRYLVKRTGEKVFLECVQDMDHENMFWYRQDPGLGLRLIYFSYDVKMKEKGDIPEGYSVSREKKERFSLILESASTNQTSMYLCASSILTGTEAFFGQGTRLTVV.

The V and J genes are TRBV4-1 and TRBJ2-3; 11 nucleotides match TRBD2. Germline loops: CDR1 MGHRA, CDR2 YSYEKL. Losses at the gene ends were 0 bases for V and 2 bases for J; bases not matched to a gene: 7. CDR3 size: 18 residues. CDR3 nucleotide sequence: TGCGCCAGCAGCCAAGAAGGGCTAGCGGGAGGCTTCACAGATACGCAGTATTTT. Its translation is CASSQEGLAGGFTDTQYF.

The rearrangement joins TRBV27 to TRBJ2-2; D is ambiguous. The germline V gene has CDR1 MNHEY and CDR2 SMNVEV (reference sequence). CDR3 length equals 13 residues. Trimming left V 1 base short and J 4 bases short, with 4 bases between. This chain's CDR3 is CASSLLSTGELFF. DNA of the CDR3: TGTGCCAGCAGTTTATTGAGCACCGGGGAGCTGTTTTTT.

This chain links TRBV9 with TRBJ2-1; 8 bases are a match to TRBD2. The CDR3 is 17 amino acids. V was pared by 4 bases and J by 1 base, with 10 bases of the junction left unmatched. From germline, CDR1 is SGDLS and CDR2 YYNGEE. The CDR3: CASSIGGSGNSYNEQFF. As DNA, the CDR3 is TGTGCCAGCAGCATAGGGGGTAGCGGGAATTCCTACAATGAGCAGTTCTTC.

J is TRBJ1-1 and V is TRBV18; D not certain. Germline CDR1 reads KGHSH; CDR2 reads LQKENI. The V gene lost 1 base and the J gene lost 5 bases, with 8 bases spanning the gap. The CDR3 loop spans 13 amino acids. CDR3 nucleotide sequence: TGTGCCAGCTCACCACGATCGGGGACTGAAGCTTTCTTT. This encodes CASSPRSGTEAFF.

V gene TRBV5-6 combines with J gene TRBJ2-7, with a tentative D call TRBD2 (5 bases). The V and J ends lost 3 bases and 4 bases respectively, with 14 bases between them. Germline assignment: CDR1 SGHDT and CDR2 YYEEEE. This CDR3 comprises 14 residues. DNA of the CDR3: TGTGCCAGCAGCTCGGTCACTAGATGGTACGAGCAGTACTTC. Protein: CASSSVTRWYEQYF.

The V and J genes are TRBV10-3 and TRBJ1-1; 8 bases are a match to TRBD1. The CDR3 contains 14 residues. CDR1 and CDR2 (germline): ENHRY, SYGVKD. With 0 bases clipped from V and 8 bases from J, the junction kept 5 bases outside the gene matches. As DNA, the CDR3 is TGTGCCATCAGTGAGTCTAGGCAGGGGGCCGAAGCTTTCTTT. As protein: CAISESRQGAEAFF.

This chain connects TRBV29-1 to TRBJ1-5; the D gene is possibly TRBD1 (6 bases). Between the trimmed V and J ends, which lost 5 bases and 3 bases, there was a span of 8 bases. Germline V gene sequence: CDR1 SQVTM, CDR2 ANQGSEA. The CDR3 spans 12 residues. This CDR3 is CSVRDINQPQHF. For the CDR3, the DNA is TGCAGCGTTCGGGACATCAATCAGCCCCAGCATTTT.

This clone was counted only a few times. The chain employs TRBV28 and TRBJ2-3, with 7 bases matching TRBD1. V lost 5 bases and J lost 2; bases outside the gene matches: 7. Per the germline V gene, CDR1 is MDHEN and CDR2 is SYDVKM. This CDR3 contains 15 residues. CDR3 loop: CASSPGQSFTDTQYF. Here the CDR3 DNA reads TGTGCCAGCAGTCCGGGACAGAGTTTCACAGATACGCAGTATTTT.